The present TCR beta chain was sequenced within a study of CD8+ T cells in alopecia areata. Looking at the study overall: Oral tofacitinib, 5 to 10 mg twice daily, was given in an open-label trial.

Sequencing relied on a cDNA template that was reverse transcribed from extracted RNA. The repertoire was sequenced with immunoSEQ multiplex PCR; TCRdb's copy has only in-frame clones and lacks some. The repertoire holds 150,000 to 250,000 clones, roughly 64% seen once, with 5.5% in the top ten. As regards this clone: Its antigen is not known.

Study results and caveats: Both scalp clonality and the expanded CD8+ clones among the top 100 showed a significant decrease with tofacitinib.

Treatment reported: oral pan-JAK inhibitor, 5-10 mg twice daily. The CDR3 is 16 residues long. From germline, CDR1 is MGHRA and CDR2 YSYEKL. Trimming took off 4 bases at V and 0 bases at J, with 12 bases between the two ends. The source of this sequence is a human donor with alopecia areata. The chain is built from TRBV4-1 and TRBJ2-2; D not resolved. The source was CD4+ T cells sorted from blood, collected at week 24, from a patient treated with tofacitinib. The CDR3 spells CASSRRASANTGELFF. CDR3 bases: TGCGCCAGCAGCCGTCGGGCTAGTGCGAACACCGGGGAGCTGTTTTTT.